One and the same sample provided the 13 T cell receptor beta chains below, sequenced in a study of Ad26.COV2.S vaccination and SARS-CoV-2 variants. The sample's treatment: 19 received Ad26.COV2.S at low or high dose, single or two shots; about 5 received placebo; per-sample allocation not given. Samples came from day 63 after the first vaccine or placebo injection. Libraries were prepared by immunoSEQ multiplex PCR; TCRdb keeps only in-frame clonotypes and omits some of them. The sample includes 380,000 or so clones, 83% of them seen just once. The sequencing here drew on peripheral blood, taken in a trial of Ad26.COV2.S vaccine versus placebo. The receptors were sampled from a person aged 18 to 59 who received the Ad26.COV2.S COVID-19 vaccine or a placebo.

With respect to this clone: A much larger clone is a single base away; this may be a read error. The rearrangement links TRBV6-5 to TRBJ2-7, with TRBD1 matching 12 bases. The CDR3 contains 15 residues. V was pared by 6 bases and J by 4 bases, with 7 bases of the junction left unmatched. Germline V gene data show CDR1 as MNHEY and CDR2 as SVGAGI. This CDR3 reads CASSSGTGGFYEQYF. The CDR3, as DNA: TGTGCCAGCAGCTCCGGGACAGGGGGCTTTTACGAGCAGTACTTC.

CDR3 in amino acids: CASRQEAVSGYTF. CDR3 nucleotides: TGCGCCAGCAGGCAGGAGGCGGTTTCTGGCTACACCTTC. This chain joins TRBV5-1 and TRBJ1-2; D is uncertain. The germline V and J ends were trimmed by 5 bases and 7 bases, with 15 bases remaining between them. Germline V gives CDR1 SGHRS, CDR2 YFSETQ. This CDR3 contains 13 residues.

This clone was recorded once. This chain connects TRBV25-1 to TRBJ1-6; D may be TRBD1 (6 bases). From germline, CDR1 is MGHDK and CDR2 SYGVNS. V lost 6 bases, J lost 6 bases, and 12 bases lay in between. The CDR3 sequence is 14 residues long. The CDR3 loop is CASRAGQSNSPLHF. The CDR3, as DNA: TGTGCCAGCAGGGCCGGACAGTCTAATTCACCCCTCCACTTT.

CDR3 sequence: CASSPQSGGPGELFF. The CDR3 nucleotides read TGTGCCAGCAGCCCGCAGAGCGGCGGACCCGGGGAGCTGTTTTTT. The gene calls are TRBV7-3 and TRBJ2-2; D possibly corresponds to TRBD2 (5 bases). The V end was cut by 5 bases, the J end by 6 bases, with 16 bases between. This CDR3 has 15 residues. In germline, CDR1 is SGHTA, CDR2 FQGTGA.

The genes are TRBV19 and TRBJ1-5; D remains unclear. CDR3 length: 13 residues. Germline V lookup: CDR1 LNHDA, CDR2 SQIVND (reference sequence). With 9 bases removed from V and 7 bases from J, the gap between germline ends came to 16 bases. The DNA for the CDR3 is TGTGCCAGCTCTCATGGGTACAGACAGCCCCAGCATTTT. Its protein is CASSHGYRQPQHF. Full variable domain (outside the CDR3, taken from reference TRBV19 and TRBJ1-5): DGGITQSPKYLFRKEGQNVTLSCEQNLNHDAMYWYRQDPGQGLRLIYYSQIVNDFQKGDIAEGYSVSREKKESFPLTVTSAQKNPTAFYLCASSHGYRQPQHFGDGTRLSIL.

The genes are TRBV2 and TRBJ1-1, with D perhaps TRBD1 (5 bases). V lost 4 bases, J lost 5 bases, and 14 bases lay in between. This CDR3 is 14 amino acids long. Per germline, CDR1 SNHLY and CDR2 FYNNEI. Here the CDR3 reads CASSALTVGTEAFF. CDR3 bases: TGTGCCAGCAGTGCCCTGACAGTGGGTACTGAAGCTTTCTTT.

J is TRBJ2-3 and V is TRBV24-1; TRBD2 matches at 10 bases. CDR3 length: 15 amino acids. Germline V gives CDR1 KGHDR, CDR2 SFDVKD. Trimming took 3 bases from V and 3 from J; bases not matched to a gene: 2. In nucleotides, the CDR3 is TGTGCCACCAGTGATCCTAGCGGGAGAACAGATACGCAGTATTTT. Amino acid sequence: CATSDPSGRTDTQYF.

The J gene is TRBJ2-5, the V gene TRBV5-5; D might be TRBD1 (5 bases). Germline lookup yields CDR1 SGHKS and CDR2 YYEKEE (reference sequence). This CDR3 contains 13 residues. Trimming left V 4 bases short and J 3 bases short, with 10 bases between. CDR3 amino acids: CASSRGPEETQYF. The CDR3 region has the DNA TGTGCCAGCAGCAGGGGCCCGGAAGAGACCCAGTACTTC. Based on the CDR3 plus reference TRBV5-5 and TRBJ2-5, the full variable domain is DAGVTQSPTHLIKTRGQQVTLRCSPISGHKSVSWYQQVLGQGPQFIFQYYEKEERGRGNFPDRFSARQFPNYSSELNVNALLLGDSALYLCASSRGPEETQYFGPGTRLLVL.

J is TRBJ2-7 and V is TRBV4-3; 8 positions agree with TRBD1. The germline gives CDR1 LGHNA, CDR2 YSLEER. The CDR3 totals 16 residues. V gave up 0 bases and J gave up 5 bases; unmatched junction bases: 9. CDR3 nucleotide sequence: TGCGCCAGCAGCCAAGACAGGGGGCAGCGGAGCGACGAGCAGTACTTC. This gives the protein CASSQDRGQRSDEQYF.

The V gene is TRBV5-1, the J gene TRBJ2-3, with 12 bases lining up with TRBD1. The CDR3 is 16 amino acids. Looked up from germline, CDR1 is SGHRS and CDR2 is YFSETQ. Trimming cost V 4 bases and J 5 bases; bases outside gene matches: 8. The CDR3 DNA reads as TGCGCCAGCAGCAGGGCCGGGACAGGGGGCGTAGATACGCAGTATTTT. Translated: CASSRAGTGGVDTQYF.

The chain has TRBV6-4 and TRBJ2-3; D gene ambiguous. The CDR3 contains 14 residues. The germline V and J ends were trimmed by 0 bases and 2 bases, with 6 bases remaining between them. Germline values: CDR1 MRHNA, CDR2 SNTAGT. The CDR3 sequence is CASSDSGNTDTQYF. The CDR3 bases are TGTGCCAGCAGTGACTCGGGCAACACAGATACGCAGTATTTT.

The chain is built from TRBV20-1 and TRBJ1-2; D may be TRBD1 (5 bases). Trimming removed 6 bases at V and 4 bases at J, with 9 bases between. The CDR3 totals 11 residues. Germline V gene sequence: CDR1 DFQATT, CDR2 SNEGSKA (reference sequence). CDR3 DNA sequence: TGCAGTGCCAGGGATGGCTATGGCTACACCTTC. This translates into CSARDGYGYTF.

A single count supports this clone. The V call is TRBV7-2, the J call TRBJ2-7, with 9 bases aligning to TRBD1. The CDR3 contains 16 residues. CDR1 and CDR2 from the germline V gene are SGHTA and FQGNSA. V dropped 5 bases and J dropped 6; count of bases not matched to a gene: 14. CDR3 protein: CASSPSSPGQGSEQYF. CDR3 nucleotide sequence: TGTGCCAGCAGCCCAAGTAGCCCGGGACAGGGCAGCGAGCAGTACTTC.